The rows below give T cell receptor beta chains drawn from one sample of a study of T cells in Graves' hyperthyroidism and ophthalmopathy. One entry per CDR3 protein, called by TCRdb with MiXCR from the multiplex PCR reads. The sample holds around 200,000 distinct CDR3 sequences, about 16% seen once. Input material: blood. The receptors were gathered from a middle-aged man with Graves' hyperthyroidism. CDR3s include the opening cysteine and the closing phenylalanine or tryptophan. Each record gives: D gene, V gene, CDR3 length, clone size, J gene, CDR3 DNA, CDR3 protein. D genes are given only for firm matches. Clone size, where shown, is once, few, many, or a class for clones that have expanded.

-	TRBV6-1	16	many	TRBJ1-6	TGTGCCAGCAGTGAATTAGGCGGGGCCCTCAATTCACCCCTCCACTTT	CASSELGGALNSPLHF
TRBD2	TRBV20-1	14	many	TRBJ2-5	TGCAGTGCTCGGACTAGCGGGGCACAAGAGACCCAGTACTTC	CSARTSGAQETQYF
-	TRBV7-6	16	-	TRBJ1-5	TGTGCCAGCACCCCCGGGCGAGGGAGTGGCAATCAGCCCCAGCATTTT	CASTPGRGSGNQPQHF
TRBD2	TRBV7-2	16	once	TRBJ2-3	TGTGCCAGCAGCCGACTAGCGGGGGGCCGCGGAGATACGCAGTATTTT	CASSRLAGGRGDTQYF
-	TRBV27	14	many	TRBJ1-2	TGTGCCAGCAGTTTATCAGTCGATAACTATGGCTACACCTTC	CASSLSVDNYGYTF
-	TRBV6-1	14	many	TRBJ1-4	TGTGCCAGCAGTGATGGGGGATCTAATGAAAAACTGTTTTTT	CASSDGGSNEKLFF
-	TRBV6-5	16	-	TRBJ2-7	TGTGCCAGCAGTTACCTAAGCGGAACACGGAAGTACGAGCAGTACTTC	CASSYLSGTRKYEQYF
TRBD1	TRBV11-1	16	many	TRBJ2-1	TGTGCCAGCAGCTCCCGGGACAGGGCACCCTACAATGAGCAGTTCTTC	CASSSRDRAPYNEQFF
-	TRBV6-5	14	-	TRBJ1-5	TGTGCCAGCAGCCCTCGGGACGTCAATCAGCCCCAGCATTTT	CASSPRDVNQPQHF
TRBD2	TRBV20-1	12	many	TRBJ2-7	TGCAGTGCTAAGCCCACGGGGGGGGAGCAGTACTTC	CSAKPTGGEQYF
-	TRBV5-5	13	many	TRBJ1-2	TGTGCCAGCAGCCCCGGTCCTATTGGTGGCTACACCTTC	CASSPGPIGGYTF
-	TRBV7-9	13	many	TRBJ1-1	TGTGCCAGCACCCAACTGGGGGACACTGAAGCTTTCTTT	CASTQLGDTEAFF
-	TRBV20-1	12	many	TRBJ1-2	TGCAGTGCTAGAGATGGGGGGGTTGGCTACACCTTC	CSARDGGVGYTF
TRBD1	TRBV30	15	once	TRBJ1-5	TGTGCCTGGAGCGGACAGGCCAATCTGAATCAGCCCCAGCATTTT	CAWSGQANLNQPQHF
TRBD1	TRBV3-1	15	many	TRBJ2-1	TGTGCCAGCAGTTGGGGACAGGGGGCGGCTTATGAGCAGTTCTTC	CASSWGQGAAYEQFF
TRBD2	TRBV7-2	16	many	TRBJ2-3	TGTGCCAGCAGCTTAGGAGCGGGGGGGCTAACAGATACGCAGTATTTT	CASSLGAGGLTDTQYF
-	TRBV3-1	14	many	TRBJ2-2	TGTGCCAGCAGTCCGCTGGGGGGCTCCGGGGAGCTGTTTTTT	CASSPLGGSGELFF
TRBD2	TRBV20-1	17	many	TRBJ2-1	TGCAGTGCTAGGCCGAATAGCGGGGGAGGGTCCTACAATGAGCAGTTCTTC	CSARPNSGGGSYNEQFF
TRBD1	TRBV20-1	15	-	TRBJ2-7	TGCAGTGCCGGGGCAGCGGACAGGGGTCTATACGAGCAGTACTTC	CSAGAADRGLYEQYF
-	TRBV6-4	15	-	TRBJ1-6	TGTGCCAGCAGTGACTCGCCAGGGGAGGGTTCACCCCTCCACTTT	CASSDSPGEGSPLHF
-	TRBV6-1	12	-	TRBJ1-1	TGTGCCAGCAGTGAAGGGGGCCTCGCAGCTTTCTTT	CASSEGGLAAFF
-	TRBV6-1	14	many	TRBJ1-1	TGTGCCAGCAGTTTTAAGACTCCGGGCGCTGAAGCTTTCTTT	CASSFKTPGAEAFF
-	TRBV29-1	15	many	TRBJ2-2	TGCAGCGTTTTCTCCGGTCCTGGGGGCACCGGGGAGCTGTTTTTT	CSVFSGPGGTGELFF
-	TRBV5-1	14	few	TRBJ2-5	TGCGCCAGCAGCTTGGTTCCAGGGAAAGAGACCCAGTACTTC	CASSLVPGKETQYF
-	TRBV7-2	15	many	TRBJ2-1	TGTGCCAGCAGCTTAGGGGGGAGTCGGGGGAATGAGCAGTTCTTC	CASSLGGSRGNEQFF
TRBD2	TRBV12-3/TRBV12-4	14	many	TRBJ2-3	TGTGCCAGCACCGTAGCGGGGGCAACAGATACGCAGTATTTT	CASTVAGATDTQYF
TRBD2	TRBV6-5	17	many	TRBJ2-4	TGTGCCAGCAGTTATAGAGCGGGGGGGCCTCAACCAAACATTCAGTACTTC	CASSYRAGGPQPNIQYF
-	TRBV7-9	15	many	TRBJ2-2	TGTGCCAGCAGCTTAGCCAGGCTCAGCACCGGGGAGCTGTTTTTT	CASSLARLSTGELFF